This TCR beta chain was obtained from a study of early T cells in non-severe SARS-CoV-2 infection. Whole-study context: Alpha and beta chains were unpaired, from unsorted whole-blood bulk RNA. Broader study findings: Anti-spike CD8 responses were favored in VDJdb matching, and private and CD4 specificities were missed.

This CDR3 comprises 15 residues. Looked up from germline, CDR1 is SGHTS and CDR2 is YDEGEE. V trimming: 3 bases; J trimming: 4 bases; junction bases outside the gene matches: 9. About this clonotype: The antigen is undetermined.

Unique molecular identifiers (one per individual cDNA molecule) were attached. TCRdb redid the calling of the 5' RACE reads with MiXCR, one entry per CDR3 protein. The sample lists 95,000 to 120,000 distinct CDR3 sequences, roughly an eighth occurring once. This TCR was sampled from an adult who was a healthcare worker with PCR-confirmed SARS-CoV-2 infection or an uninfected control (not recorded which). The chain recombines TRBV5-8 with TRBJ2-7, with 8 bases fitting TRBD2. Sequencing was done on a sample of whole blood. As DNA, the CDR3 is TGTGCCAGCAGCTCGAACGGGGGGGGCCCGTACGAGCAGTACTTC. This codes for CASSSNGGGPYEQYF.